This entry lists 10 T cell receptor beta chains sequenced from one sample in a study of CXCR3-negative and CXCR3-positive naive CD8 T cells. It was by 5' RACE with UMI labels that the TRB cDNA libraries were prepared. After re-calling the 5' RACE reads, TCRdb lists one entry per CDR3 protein, DNA absent. This sample contains roughly 7,500 distinct CDR3 sequences. The source material was naive CXCR3- CD8+ T cells from blood. Described subset: CD45RO-CCR7+CD27+CD95- naive CD8+ T cells lacking CXCR3 (TNR3-). The receptors stem from a human donor in good health. Some clones in this sample may be carry-over from other donors' samples.

This clonotype registers medium-sized by frequency. The V call is TRBV7-9, the J call TRBJ2-1; without DNA, the TCRdb call of TRBD2 cannot be checked. This CDR3 comprises 16 residues. Germline-derived CDR1 and CDR2 are SEHNR and FQNEAQ (reference sequence). CDR3: CASSPRAAGDSNEQFF.

The V and J genes are TRBV12-3 or TRBV12-4 and TRBJ2-3; TCRdb outputs TRBD1, but without DNA this stays unchecked. This CDR3 comprises 12 residues. The CDR3: CASSTTPDTQYF.

J is TRBJ1-2 and V is TRBV29-1. Germline-derived CDR1 and CDR2 are SQVTM and ANQGSEA. This CDR3 region has 16 residues. CDR3 sequence reads: CSVEDPRIGAAKGYTF.

The chain couples TRBV29-1 to TRBJ2-1. This CDR3 has 15 residues. Germline V lookup: CDR1 SQVTM, CDR2 ANQGSEA. The CDR3 spells CSVESVGTTYNEQFF.

This chain uses TRBV29-1 with TRBJ2-4; absent DNA, TCRdb's TRBD1 call cannot be checked. This CDR3 comprises 16 residues. Per germline, CDR1 SQVTM and CDR2 ANQGSEA. The CDR3 sequence is CSVASRDRGGENIQYF.

The chain employs TRBV20-1 and TRBJ1-1; TCRdb reports TRBD1, a call that lacks DNA to check it against. Per germline, CDR1 DFQATT and CDR2 SNEGSKA (reference sequence). The CDR3 totals 15 residues. CDR3 protein: CSAPNRDRVNTEAFF.

The chain combines TRBV11-3 with TRBJ2-5; TCRdb calls TRBD2, which cannot be checked without DNA. The CDR3 spans 15 residues. Germline V CDR1 and CDR2: SGHNT, YENEEA. This chain's CDR3 is CASSLHQRGQETQYF.

The rearrangement uses TRBV7-9 and TRBJ1-4; the TRBD1 assignment by TCRdb is unverifiable without DNA. CDR1 SEHNR and CDR2 FQNEAQ come from the germline V gene (reference sequence). The CDR3 contains 17 residues. Here the CDR3 reads CASSKWTGPILNEKLFF. Looking up the rest from reference TRBV7-9 and TRBJ1-4 gives the full variable domain: DTGVSQNPRHKITKRGQNVTFRCDPISEHNRLYWYRQTLGQGPEFLTYFQNEAQLEKSRLLSDRFSAERPKGSFSTLEIQRTEQGDSAMYLCASSKWTGPILNEKLFFGSGTQLSVL.

J is TRBJ2-4 and V is TRBV20-1; lacking DNA, the TRBD1 call made by TCRdb goes unchecked. Germline V CDR1 and CDR2: DFQATT, SNEGSKA (reference sequence). The CDR3 has 15 residues. The CDR3 sequence is CSASDDLDRQNIQYF.

The chain recombines TRBV3-1 with TRBJ2-1; TCRdb's D call, TRBD2, is unchecked because there is no DNA. CDR3 length equals 14 residues. Germline CDR1 LGHDT, CDR2 YNNKEL (reference sequence). The CDR3 sequence is CASSLAGGPNEQFF.